This T cell receptor beta chain was profiled in a study of cytomegalovirus exposure and HLA in healthy donors. Broader study findings: High sensitivity and specificity were reportedly achieved when the classifier diagnosed cytomegalovirus status.

The study ran its PCR with 60 Vbeta and 13 Jbeta primers. Assay: immunoSEQ multiplex PCR; the TCRdb copy retains only in-frame clones and omits some. The data show some 150,000 clones, approximately 76% seen once. A word on this clone: The antigen remains undetermined.

J was trimmed by 0 bases and V by 5 bases; bases with no gene match: 6. Germline CDR1 is SGHTA and CDR2 is FQGNSA. The CDR3 contains 16 residues. The rearrangement joins TRBV7-2 to TRBJ2-3; 9 bases are shared with TRBD2. Sequenced sample: PBMCs. This receptor was obtained from a man between 60 and 75 years old in good health and CMV-seronegative. DNA for the CDR3: TGTGCCAGCAGCCTCAGACTAGCGGAAAGCACAGATACGCAGTATTTT. It encodes CASSLRLAESTDTQYF.